These 20 T cell receptor beta chains originate from one sample sequenced in a study of blood T cell repertoires in COVID-19. The protocol was immunoSEQ multiplex PCR, while the TCRdb copy is restricted to in-frame clones and leaves out a portion. This table holds around 90,000 clones, about 81% found once. Sequencing input: peripheral blood. Every receptor here comes from a human donor in a cohort sampled during active COVID-19.

The rearrangement uses TRBV19 and TRBJ1-5; TRBD1 agrees at 9 bases. CDR3 length equals 15 residues. Germline V gene lookup returns CDR1 LNHDA and CDR2 SQIVND (reference sequence). V shed 7 bases and J 6 bases; nucleotides not matched to a gene: 10. The CDR3 spells CASTPDRGRRQPQHF. The DNA for the CDR3 is TGTGCCAGTACCCCGGACAGGGGTCGGCGTCAGCCCCAGCATTTT.

The chain uses TRBV6-1 and TRBJ1-2; weak D call: TRBD1 (6 bases). The CDR3 contains 17 residues. Trimming stripped 0 bases from V and 1 base from J, with 15 bases between. The germline CDR1 and CDR2 sequences are MNHNS and SASEGT. The CDR3 here is CASSEALGGGNNYGYTF. DNA for the CDR3: TGTGCCAGCAGTGAAGCGTTGGGAGGGGGGAATAACTATGGCTACACCTTC.

The chain couples TRBV6-1 to TRBJ2-3, with TRBD2 matching over 8 bases. V gave up 0 bases and J gave up 2 bases; unmatched junction bases: 4. Germline loops: CDR1 MNHNS, CDR2 SASEGT. This CDR3 region has 16 residues. CDR3: CASSEAGGGTTDTQYF. In DNA form, the CDR3 reads TGTGCCAGCAGTGAAGCGGGCGGGGGGACCACAGATACGCAGTATTTT.

The gene calls are TRBV5-4 and TRBJ1-1; D is undetermined. Trimming took 0 bases from V and 5 from J, leaving 14 bases between them. Germline CDR1 reads SGHNT; CDR2 reads YYREEE (reference sequence). CDR3 length equals 15 residues. The CDR3 DNA reads TGTGCCAGCAGCTTGGCACTGGGGAGTAAGACTGAAGCTTTCTTT. This sequence encodes CASSLALGSKTEAFF.

The chain uses TRBV5-4 and TRBJ1-4; 7 nucleotides line up with TRBD1. The trim removed 5 bases at V and 4 bases at J, leaving 11 bases unmatched. CDR3 length: 16 residues. The germline gives CDR1 SGHNT, CDR2 YYREEE (reference sequence). The chain's CDR3 is CASSSKGGQLNEKLFF. For the CDR3, the DNA is TGTGCCAGCAGTTCAAAGGGGGGACAGCTTAATGAAAAACTGTTTTTT.

The V gene is TRBV5-4, the J gene TRBJ2-1; 8 bases map to TRBD2. This CDR3 has 14 residues. Germline V gene sequence: CDR1 SGHNT, CDR2 YYREEE (reference sequence). The trim removed 5 bases at V and 7 bases at J, leaving 8 bases unmatched. DNA of the CDR3: TGTGCCAGCAGTCCTGGACTAGCAAGTAATGAGCAGTTCTTC. It encodes CASSPGLASNEQFF.

The genes are TRBV2 and TRBJ1-5; 8 bases are shared with TRBD1. J lost 5 bases, V lost 7 bases, and 7 bases had no gene match. The germline CDR1 and CDR2 sequences are SNHLY and FYNNEI. The CDR3 consists of 14 residues. CDR3 nucleotides: TGTGCCAGCACCGATGACAGGGGAGATCAGCCCCAGCATTTT. It is translated as CASTDDRGDQPQHF.

CDR3 amino acids: CASSSLLAGLSYEQYF. CDR3 bases: TGTGCCAGCAGCTCTCTCCTAGCGGGACTCTCCTACGAGCAGTACTTC. The rearrangement joins TRBV5-5 to TRBJ2-7; TRBD2 agrees at 9 bases. The CDR3 has 16 residues. Germline V gene sequence: CDR1 SGHKS, CDR2 YYEKEE (reference sequence). With 3 bases clipped from V and 0 bases from J, the junction kept 7 bases outside the gene matches. The full variable domain, in which reference TRBV5-5 and TRBJ2-7 provide the parts outside the CDR3, is DAGVTQSPTHLIKTRGQQVTLRCSPISGHKSVSWYQQVLGQGPQFIFQYYEKEERGRGNFPDRFSARQFPNYSSELNVNALLLGDSALYLCASSSLLAGLSYEQYFGPGTRLTVT.

The chain employs TRBV28 and TRBJ1-3; 7 bases align to TRBD1. Per the germline V gene, CDR1 is MDHEN and CDR2 is SYDVKM. The CDR3 covers 16 residues. The V gene end was trimmed by 3 bases and the J gene end by 0 bases; junction bases not matched to a gene: 5. This CDR3 reads CASSFQDRPSGNTIYF. Here the CDR3 DNA reads TGTGCCAGCAGTTTTCAGGACAGGCCCTCTGGAAACACCATATATTTT.

The chain is built from TRBV6-4 and TRBJ1-2; maybe TRBD1 (5 bases). From germline, CDR1 is MRHNA and CDR2 SNTAGT. The CDR3 covers 11 residues. Trimming pared 7 bases from V and 9 bases from J, leaving 12 bases between. CDR3 amino acids: CASIVGGSYTF. For the CDR3, the DNA is TGTGCCAGCATCGTGGGGGGGAGCTACACCTTC.

The chain employs TRBV3-1 (or the pseudogene TRBV3-2) and TRBJ2-3, with TRBD1 as a possible D gene (5 bases). Germline V gives CDR1 LGHDT, CDR2 YNNKEL (reference sequence). The CDR3 is made up of 13 amino acids. V lost 4 bases and J lost 8, with 13 bases in between. Here the CDR3 DNA reads TGTGCCAGCAGCCTCCGCCCCCAGGGTACGCAGTATTTT. Amino acids: CASSLRPQGTQYF.

The V call is TRBV9, the J call TRBJ2-5, with a weak D call TRBD1 (5 bases). Trimming left V 2 bases short and J 4 bases short, with 9 bases between. The CDR3 is 13 amino acids. Germline CDR1 reads SGDLS; CDR2 reads YYNGEE. The CDR3 loop reads CASSVSRAETQYF. DNA for the CDR3: TGTGCCAGCAGCGTGTCCAGGGCAGAGACCCAGTACTTC.

V and J are TRBV7-6 and TRBJ1-1, with 8 bases identical to TRBD1. There are 15 residues in the CDR3. The germline V gene has CDR1 SGHVS and CDR2 FNYEAQ. J was trimmed by 5 bases and V by 5 bases; bases with no gene match: 10. CDR3 sequence reads: CASSPPTGAGTEAFF. The CDR3 DNA follows: TGTGCCAGCAGCCCACCGACAGGGGCGGGAACTGAAGCTTTCTTT.

The rearrangement links TRBV7-2 to TRBJ1-4; no reliable D call. Per the germline V gene, CDR1 is SGHTA and CDR2 is FQGNSA. V shed 1 base and J shed 4 bases, with 13 bases lying between them. The CDR3 runs 16 residues. CDR3: CASSLDAGPFNEKLFF. CDR3 DNA: TGTGCCAGCAGCTTAGACGCAGGTCCTTTTAATGAAAAACTGTTTTTT.

The V call is TRBV7-2, the J call TRBJ2-1, with D unresolved. V was shortened by 8 bases and J by 2 bases, with 13 bases between the two germline ends. Germline CDR1 SGHTA, CDR2 FQGNSA. CDR3 length: 14 amino acids. The CDR3 loop is CASSYEYAYNEQFF. DNA of the CDR3: TGTGCCAGCTCTTATGAGTACGCCTACAATGAGCAGTTCTTC.

This clone appeared a few times. The DNA for the CDR3 is TGCGCCAGCAGCCAAGATTACAGGAGCCTCTACGAGCAGTACTTC. Its protein product is CASSQDYRSLYEQYF. V usage is TRBV4-3 and J usage is TRBJ2-7, with D maybe TRBD1 (5 bases). Trimming left V 0 bases short and J 3 bases short, with 12 bases between. Germline V gives CDR1 LGHNA, CDR2 YSLEER. The CDR3 is 15 amino acids.

This chain joins TRBV10-3 and TRBJ1-3, with 12 bases identical to TRBD1. Germline values: CDR1 ENHRY, CDR2 SYGVKD. V lost 9 bases, J lost 2 bases, and 8 bases stayed unmatched. This CDR3 has 16 residues. The CDR3, as DNA: TGTGCCATTGGGACAGGGGGCTTCCCGGCTGGAAACACCATATATTTT. Protein sequence: CAIGTGGFPAGNTIYF.

The chain recombines TRBV6-2 or TRBV6-3 with TRBJ1-1; 7 positions agree with TRBD1. CDR3 length equals 15 residues. Losses at the gene ends were 2 bases for V and 5 bases for J; bases not matched to a gene: 8. Germline assignment: CDR1 MNHEY and CDR2 SVGEGT. CDR3: CASSYGGRGATEAFF. The CDR3 region has the DNA TGTGCCAGCAGTTACGGTGGCAGGGGGGCGACTGAAGCTTTCTTT.

This clone was detected only once. J is TRBJ1-2 and V is TRBV4-1; D is ambiguous. V was cut by 2 bases and J by 3 bases, with 10 bases left in between. CDR3 length: 14 amino acids. Germline loops: CDR1 MGHRA, CDR2 YSYEKL. Here the CDR3 DNA reads TGCGCCAGCAGCCAACCCCTGAGGGACTATGGCTACACCTTC. It is translated as CASSQPLRDYGYTF.

This chain uses TRBV2 with TRBJ1-1; 7 bases line up with TRBD1. This CDR3 has 12 residues. Germline CDR1 is SNHLY and CDR2 is FYNNEI. V was pared by 6 bases and J by 4 bases, with 2 bases of the junction left unmatched. The CDR3 DNA sequence: TGTGCCAGCAGGTGGACAGGCACTGAAGCTTTCTTT. This gives the protein CASRWTGTEAFF. Full variable domain (remainder filled in from reference TRBV2 and TRBJ1-1): EPEVTQTPSHQVTQMGQEVILRCVPISNHLYFYWYRQILGQKVEFLVSFYNNEISEKSEIFDDQFSVERPDGSNFTLKIRSTKLEDSAMYFCASRWTGTEAFFGQGTRLTVV.